The 11 T cell receptor beta chains below come from one sample, sequenced in a study of T cell changes during pregnancy in multiple sclerosis. TCRdb keeps only in-frame clones here, not all; method: immunoSEQ multiplex PCR. The sample consists of over 70,000 clones, 90% to 95% of them appearing once. The sequencing here drew on peripheral blood, taken in the third trimester of pregnancy. Receptors were obtained from a female donor with multiple sclerosis, enrolled in a pregnancy study.

This chain links TRBV5-6 with TRBJ2-7; TRBD2 agrees at 9 bases. V shed 4 bases, J shed 3 bases, and the junction held 11 bases outside the gene matches. CDR1 and CDR2 from the germline V gene are SGHDT and YYEEEE. This CDR3 has 16 amino acids. DNA for the CDR3: TGTGCCAGCAGCCAGAGGATGACTAGCGGCAGCTACGAGCAGTACTTC. Translation gives CASSQRMTSGSYEQYF.

This chain links TRBV29-1 with TRBJ2-7; the D gene is possibly TRBD2 (5 bases). The CDR3 covers 11 residues. The V and J ends lost 2 bases and 3 bases respectively, with 5 bases between them. From germline, CDR1 is SQVTM and CDR2 ANQGSEA. CDR3 amino acids: CSVERGYEQYF. The CDR3 bases are TGCAGCGTTGAACGGGGCTACGAGCAGTACTTC.

V usage is TRBV4-3 and J usage is TRBJ2-7; 7 bases match TRBD2. Unmatched junction bases numbered 5, after V lost 0 bases and J lost 3 bases. CDR1 and CDR2 from the germline V gene are LGHNA and YSLEER. The CDR3 runs to 15 residues. This chain's CDR3 is CASSQDAGVGYEQYF. The CDR3 DNA reads as TGCGCCAGCAGCCAAGATGCGGGAGTTGGCTACGAGCAGTACTTC.

Remarks on this clone: An end of the junction differs from the germline gene, which may be a read error. CDR3 DNA: TGTGCCACCACGAACCCCAGGGTTTACAGTGAGCAGTTCTTC. This codes for CATTNPRVYSEQFF. The V call is TRBV6-1, the J call TRBJ2-1; tentative D call: TRBD1 (5 bases). CDR1 is MNHNS, CDR2 SASEGT, per germline. The CDR3 has 14 amino acids.

The J gene is TRBJ2-5, the V gene TRBV6-6; D is undetermined. CDR1 and CDR2 from the germline V gene are MNHNY and SVGAGI (reference sequence). The CDR3 consists of 14 residues. The V end lost 0 bases, the J end lost 5 bases, and 10 bases lay between the germline ends. CDR3 sequence: CASSYSTARETQYF. Written as DNA, the CDR3 is TGTGCCAGCAGTTACTCGACCGCCAGGGAGACCCAGTACTTC.

CDR3: CASSGQGAQPQHF. The CDR3 DNA reads as TGTGCCAGCAGCGGACAGGGGGCTCAGCCCCAGCATTTT. J is TRBJ1-5 and V is TRBV28; TRBD1 aligns across 11 bases. With 6 bases clipped from V and 6 bases from J, the junction kept 1 base outside the gene matches. The germline V gene has CDR1 MDHEN and CDR2 SYDVKM. This CDR3 contains 13 residues.

The chain joins TRBV30 to TRBJ2-3; 7 positions match TRBD2. This CDR3 has 16 amino acids. Trimming took 4 bases from V and 4 from J; bases not matched to a gene: 14. Germline CDR1 and CDR2: GTSNPN and SVGIG (reference sequence). The CDR3 here is CAWNLQRGEGADTQYF. The CDR3 region has the DNA TGTGCCTGGAATCTCCAGCGGGGCGAGGGCGCAGATACGCAGTATTTT.

The chain couples TRBV6-5 to TRBJ2-1; D not resolved. CDR3 length: 14 residues. The V end lost 2 bases, the J end lost 3 bases, and 8 bases lay between the germline ends. Germline V gives CDR1 MNHEY, CDR2 SVGAGI. CDR3 loop: CASSYENSYNEQFF. Here the CDR3 DNA reads TGTGCCAGCAGTTACGAGAACAGCTACAATGAGCAGTTCTTC.

The chain joins TRBV27 to TRBJ2-7, with D maybe TRBD2 (6 bases). V lost 2 bases, J lost 7 bases, and 9 bases lay in between. The CDR3 has 12 residues. From germline, CDR1 is MNHEY and CDR2 SMNVEV (reference sequence). This chain's CDR3 is CASSLTGGEQYF. CDR3 in DNA: TGTGCCAGCAGTTTAACTGGAGGGGAGCAGTACTTC.

The J gene is TRBJ1-2, the V gene TRBV7-8; 9 positions agree with TRBD1. This CDR3 region has 15 residues. Trimming cost V 1 base and J 7 bases; bases outside gene matches: 7. Germline values: CDR1 SGHVS, CDR2 FQNEAQ. This CDR3 reads CASSLEWTGVSGYTF. The CDR3 region has the DNA TGTGCCAGCAGCTTAGAATGGACAGGGGTCAGTGGCTACACCTTC.

J is TRBJ1-1 and V is TRBV5-1, with unresolved D. The CDR3 length is 15 residues. Germline V CDR1 and CDR2: SGHRS, YFSETQ. V was clipped by 5 bases and J by 1 base, with 15 bases between them. Here the CDR3 DNA reads TGCGCCAGCAGTTCCTTAGTGGGAGGGAACACTGAAGCTTTCTTT. Protein: CASSSLVGGNTEAFF.